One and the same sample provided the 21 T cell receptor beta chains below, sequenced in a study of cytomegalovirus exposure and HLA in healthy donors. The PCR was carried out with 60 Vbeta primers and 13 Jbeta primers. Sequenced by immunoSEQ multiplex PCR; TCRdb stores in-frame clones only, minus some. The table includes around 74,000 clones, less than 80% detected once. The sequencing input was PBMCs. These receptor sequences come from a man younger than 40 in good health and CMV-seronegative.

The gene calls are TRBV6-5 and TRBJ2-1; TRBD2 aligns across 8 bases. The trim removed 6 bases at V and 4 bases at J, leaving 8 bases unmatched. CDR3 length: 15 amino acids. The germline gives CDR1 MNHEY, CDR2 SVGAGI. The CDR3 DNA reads TGTGCCAGCAGAAGCCGGGAGGGGGGTTACAATGAGCAGTTCTTC. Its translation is CASRSREGGYNEQFF.

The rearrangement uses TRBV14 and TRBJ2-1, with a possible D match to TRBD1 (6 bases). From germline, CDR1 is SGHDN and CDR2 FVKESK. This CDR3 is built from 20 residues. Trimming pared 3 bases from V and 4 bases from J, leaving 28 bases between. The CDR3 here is CASSHLLGAGARTLYNEQFF. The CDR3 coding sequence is TGTGCCAGCAGCCATCTTTTAGGGGCAGGGGCCCGGACCCTATACAATGAGCAGTTCTTC. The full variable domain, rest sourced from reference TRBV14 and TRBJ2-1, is EAGVTQFPSHSVIEKGQTVTLRCDPISGHDNLYWYRRVMGKEIKFLLHFVKESKQDESGMPNNRFLAERTGGTYSTLKVQPAELEDSGVYFCASSHLLGAGARTLYNEQFFGPGTRLTVL.

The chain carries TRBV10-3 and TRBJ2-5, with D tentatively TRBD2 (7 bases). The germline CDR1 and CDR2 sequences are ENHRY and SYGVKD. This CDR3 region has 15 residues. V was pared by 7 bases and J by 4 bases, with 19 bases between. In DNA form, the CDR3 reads TGTGCCATCACCCCCGGGGAGGGGGATGCAGAGACCCAGTACTTC. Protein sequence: CAITPGEGDAETQYF.

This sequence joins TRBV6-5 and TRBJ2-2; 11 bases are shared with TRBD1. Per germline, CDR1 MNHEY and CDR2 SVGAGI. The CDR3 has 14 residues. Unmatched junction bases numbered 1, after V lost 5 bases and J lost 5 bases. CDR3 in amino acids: CASSRDRGTGELFF. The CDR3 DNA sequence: TGTGCCAGCAGTCGGGACAGGGGGACCGGGGAGCTGTTTTTT.

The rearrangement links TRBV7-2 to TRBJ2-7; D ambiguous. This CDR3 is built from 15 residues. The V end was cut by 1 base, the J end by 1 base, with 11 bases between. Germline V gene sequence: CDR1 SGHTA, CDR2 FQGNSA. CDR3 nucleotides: TGTGCCAGCAGCTTAGATATCTCTGTTTCCTACGAGCAGTACTTC. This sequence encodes CASSLDISVSYEQYF.

The CDR3 here is CASSLEATYEQYF. CDR3 DNA: TGTGCCAGCAGCTTAGAGGCCACCTACGAGCAGTACTTC. The chain combines TRBV11-2 with TRBJ2-7; D is ambiguous. This CDR3 comprises 13 residues. V was clipped by 0 bases and J by 2 bases, with 5 bases between them. Per germline, CDR1 SGHAT and CDR2 FQNNGV.

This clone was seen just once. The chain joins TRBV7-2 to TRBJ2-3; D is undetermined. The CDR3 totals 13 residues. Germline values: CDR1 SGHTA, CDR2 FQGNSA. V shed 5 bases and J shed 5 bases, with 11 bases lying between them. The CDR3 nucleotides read TGTGCCAGCAGCCAAGCGCGAGGAGATACGCAGTATTTT. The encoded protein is CASSQARGDTQYF.

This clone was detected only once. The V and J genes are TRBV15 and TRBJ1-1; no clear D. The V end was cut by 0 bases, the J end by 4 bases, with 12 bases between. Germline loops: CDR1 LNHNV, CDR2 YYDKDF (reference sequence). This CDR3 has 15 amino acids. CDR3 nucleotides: TGTGCCACCAGCAGAGATCAAAAGGGAGGCACTGAAGCTTTCTTT. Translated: CATSRDQKGGTEAFF.

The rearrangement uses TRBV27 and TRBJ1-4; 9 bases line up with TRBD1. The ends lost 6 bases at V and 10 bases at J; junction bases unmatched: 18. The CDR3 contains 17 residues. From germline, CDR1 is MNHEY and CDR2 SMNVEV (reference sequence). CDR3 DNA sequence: TGTGCCAGCAGACAAGGTTTGCAAGGGGGACAGGGCGCAAAACTGTTTTTT. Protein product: CASRQGLQGGQGAKLFF.

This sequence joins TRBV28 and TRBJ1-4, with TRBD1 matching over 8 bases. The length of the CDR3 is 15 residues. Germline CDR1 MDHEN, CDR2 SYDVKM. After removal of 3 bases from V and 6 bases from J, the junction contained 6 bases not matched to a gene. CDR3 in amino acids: CASSFNGQGYEKLFF. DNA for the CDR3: TGTGCCAGCAGTTTTAACGGACAGGGTTATGAAAAACTGTTTTTT.

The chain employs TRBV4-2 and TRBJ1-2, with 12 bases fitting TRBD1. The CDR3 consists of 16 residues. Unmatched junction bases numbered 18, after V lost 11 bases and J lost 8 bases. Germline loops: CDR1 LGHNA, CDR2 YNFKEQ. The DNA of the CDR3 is TGTGCCTCCTCGGTGCCCCCGGGACAGGGGGCGCAGGGCTACACCTTC. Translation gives CASSVPPGQGAQGYTF.

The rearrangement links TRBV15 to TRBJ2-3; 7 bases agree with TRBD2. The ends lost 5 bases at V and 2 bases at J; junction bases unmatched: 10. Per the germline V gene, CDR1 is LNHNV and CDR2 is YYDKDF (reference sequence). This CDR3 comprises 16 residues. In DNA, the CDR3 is TGTGCCACCAGCGCAGACCTAGCGGAGAACACAGATACGCAGTATTTT. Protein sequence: CATSADLAENTDTQYF.

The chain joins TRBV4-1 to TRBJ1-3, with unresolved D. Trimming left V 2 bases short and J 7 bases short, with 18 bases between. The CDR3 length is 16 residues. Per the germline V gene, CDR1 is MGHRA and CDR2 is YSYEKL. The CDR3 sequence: CASSQLRGHSSNTIYF. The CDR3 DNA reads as TGCGCCAGCAGCCAACTTAGAGGGCATTCGAGCAACACCATATATTTT.

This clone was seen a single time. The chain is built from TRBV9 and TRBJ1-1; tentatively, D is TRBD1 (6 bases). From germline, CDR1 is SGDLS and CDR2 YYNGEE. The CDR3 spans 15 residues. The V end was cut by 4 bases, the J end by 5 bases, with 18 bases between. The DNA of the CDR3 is TGTGCCAGCAGCCAACAGGGCAGGGGCCATACTGAAGCTTTCTTT. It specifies CASSQQGRGHTEAFF.

The CDR3 spells CASWPRDKENYEQYF. The DNA for the CDR3 is TGTGCCAGCTGGCCCCGGGACAAAGAAAACTACGAGCAGTACTTC. The chain combines TRBV7-9 with TRBJ2-7; weak D call: TRBD1 (6 bases). V was pared by 8 bases and J by 3 bases, with 20 bases between. There are 15 residues in the CDR3. Germline V gene data show CDR1 as SEHNR and CDR2 as FQNEAQ (reference sequence). The complete variable domain, with remaining parts taken from reference TRBV7-9 and TRBJ2-7, reads DTGVSQNPRHKITKRGQNVTFRCDPISEHNRLYWYRQTLGQGPEFLTYFQNEAQLEKSRLLSDRFSAERPKGSFSTLEIQRTEQGDSAMYLCASWPRDKENYEQYFGPGTRLTVT.

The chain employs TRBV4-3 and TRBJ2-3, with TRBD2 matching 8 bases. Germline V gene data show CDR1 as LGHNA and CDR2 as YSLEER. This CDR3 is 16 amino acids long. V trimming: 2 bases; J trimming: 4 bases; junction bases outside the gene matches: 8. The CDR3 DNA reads TGCGCCAGCAGCCAATCACTAGCGGACTTGGCAGATACGCAGTATTTT. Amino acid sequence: CASSQSLADLADTQYF.

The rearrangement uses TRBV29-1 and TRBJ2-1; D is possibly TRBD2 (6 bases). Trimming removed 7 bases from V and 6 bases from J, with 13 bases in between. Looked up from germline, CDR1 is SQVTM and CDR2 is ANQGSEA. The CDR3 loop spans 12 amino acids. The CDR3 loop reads CSGGEEGNEQFF. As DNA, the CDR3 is TGCAGCGGAGGGGAGGAAGGCAATGAGCAGTTCTTC.

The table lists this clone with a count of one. CDR3: CASSYSGRPDTQYF. CDR3 nucleotides: TGTGCCAGCAGTTACTCGGGCAGACCAGATACGCAGTATTTT. The rearrangement joins TRBV6-5 to TRBJ2-3; D not certain. This CDR3 is 14 amino acids long. V lost 0 bases, J lost 4 bases, and 8 bases lay in between. CDR1 is MNHEY, CDR2 SVGAGI, per germline.

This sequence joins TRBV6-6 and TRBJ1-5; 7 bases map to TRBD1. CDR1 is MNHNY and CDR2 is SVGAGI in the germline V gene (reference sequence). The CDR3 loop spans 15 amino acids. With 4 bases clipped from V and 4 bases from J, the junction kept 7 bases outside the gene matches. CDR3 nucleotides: TGTGCCAGCAGTTTACAGGGGCCCTATAATCAGCCCCAGCATTTT. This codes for CASSLQGPYNQPQHF.

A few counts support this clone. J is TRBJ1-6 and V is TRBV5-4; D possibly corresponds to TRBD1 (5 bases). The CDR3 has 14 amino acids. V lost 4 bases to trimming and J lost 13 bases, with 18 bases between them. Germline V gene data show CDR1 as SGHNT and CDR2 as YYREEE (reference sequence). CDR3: CASSMEGFDRPLHF. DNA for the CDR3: TGTGCCAGCAGCATGGAGGGGTTTGATCGGCCCCTCCACTTT.

CDR3 nucleotide sequence: TGTGCCAGCAGCGTGGGGGGAGGCTATGGCTACACCTTC. This translates into CASSVGGGYGYTF. This chain connects TRBV5-4 to TRBJ1-2; D perhaps matches TRBD1 (5 bases). The CDR3 length is 13 residues. Germline assignment: CDR1 SGHNT and CDR2 YYREEE (reference sequence). Trimming took 4 bases from V and 4 from J, leaving 11 bases between them.